This TCR beta chain was sequenced in a study of control samples from healthy donors and cancer patients. The CDR3 sequence is 13 residues long. V was trimmed by 2 bases and J by 5 bases, leaving 4 bases between them. Germline assignment: CDR1 WSHSY and CDR2 SAAADI. Measured with immunoSEQ multiplex PCR; TCRdb has only the in-frame clones, and not every one. Among 150,000 to 200,000 clones, approximately 92% were seen once, and the ten largest hold roughly 1.5%. The specimen was blood. This clonotype was obtained from a man younger than 35 in good health. The gene calls are TRBV10-2 and TRBJ1-6; D gene ambiguous. CDR3 region: CASSERDNSPLHF. CDR3 in DNA: TGCGCCAGCAGTGAGAGGGATAATTCACCCCTCCACTTT.